The present T cell receptor beta chain was sequenced within a study of T cells in Graves' hyperthyroidism and ophthalmopathy. General study points: Expanded thyroid clonotypes (above 0.001) were mostly also found in blood. Ophthalmopathy was identified by the model a median around 6.9 months ahead of onset.

Amplification targeted TCR beta CDR3 regions from RNA transcripts. The HTBI primer set drove a first-round RT-PCR of the TCR CDR3. One entry per CDR3 protein results from TCRdb running MiXCR on the multiplex PCR reads. This table has about 840,000 distinct CDR3 sequences, around 38% appearing once. A note on this clonotype: Antigen unknown. Sequence at one end of the junction differs from germline and may be a read error.

Graves' hyperthyroidism without ophthalmopathy progression within 18 months was termed stable. Patients were excluded because of uncontrolled infection, other autoimmune disease, pregnancy or lactation. Germline CDR1 reads SEHNR; CDR2 reads FQNEAQ (reference sequence). The CDR3 consists of 14 residues. The genes are TRBV7-9 and TRBJ1-1; tentatively, D is TRBD1 (5 bases). The TCR was taken from a man between 18 and 35 years old with Graves' hyperthyroidism. Sequencing used blood. The CDR3 DNA reads as TGCGCCAGCAGCAAACTTCAGGGCGGTACTGAAGCTTTCTTT. Translated: CASSKLQGGTEAFF.